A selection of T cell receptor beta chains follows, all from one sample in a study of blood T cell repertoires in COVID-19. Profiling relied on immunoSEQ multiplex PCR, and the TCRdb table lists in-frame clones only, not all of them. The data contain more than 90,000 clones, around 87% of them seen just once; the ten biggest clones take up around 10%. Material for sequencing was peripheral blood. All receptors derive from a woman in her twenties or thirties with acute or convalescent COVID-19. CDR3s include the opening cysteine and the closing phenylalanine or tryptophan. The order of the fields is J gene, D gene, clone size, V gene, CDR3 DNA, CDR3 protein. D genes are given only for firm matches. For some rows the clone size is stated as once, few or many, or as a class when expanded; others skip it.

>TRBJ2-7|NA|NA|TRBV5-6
TGTGCCAGCAGCTTGAGGGTCCGGGACAAGCAGTACTTC
CASSLRVRDKQYF
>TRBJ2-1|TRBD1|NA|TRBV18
TGTGCCAGCTCACCCCCCGGGACAGGGAGGAATGAGCAGTTCTTC
CASSPPGTGRNEQFF
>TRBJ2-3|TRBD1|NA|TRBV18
TGTGCCAGCTCACCTCCTCCGGGACAGGGGCACACAGATACGCAGTATTTT
CASSPPPGQGHTDTQYF
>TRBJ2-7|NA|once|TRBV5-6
TGTGCCAGCAGCTTGGGGCCGATCTCCTACGAGCAGTACTTC
CASSLGPISYEQYF
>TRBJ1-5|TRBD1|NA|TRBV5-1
TGCGCCAGCAGTGGGACAGGGGAAGGCCAGCCCCAGCATTTT
CASSGTGEGQPQHF
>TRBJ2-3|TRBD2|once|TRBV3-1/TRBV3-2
TGTGCCAGCAGCCAAGCAATAGCGGGGGGCGTGTATACGCAGTATTTT
CASSQAIAGGVYTQYF
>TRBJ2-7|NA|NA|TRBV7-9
TGTGCCAGCAGCCCACAAAACGGGGGGCCCAACGAGCAGTACTTC
CASSPQNGGPNEQYF
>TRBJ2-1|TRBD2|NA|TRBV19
TGTGCCAGTAGTATGAGCGGGGGGGCCGTATATGAGCAGCTCTTC
CASSMSGGAVYEQLF
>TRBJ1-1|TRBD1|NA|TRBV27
TGTGCCAGCAGTTCCGAGGAGGGGGCGCAGACTGAAGCTTTCTTT
CASSSEEGAQTEAFF
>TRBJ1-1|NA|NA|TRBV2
TGTGCCAGCAGTCCGACAGCGAACACTGAAGCTTTCTTT
CASSPTANTEAFF
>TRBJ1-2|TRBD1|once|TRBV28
TGTGCCAGCAGTTTCGGGACAGGCACTGCTAACTATGGCTACACCTTC
CASSFGTGTANYGYTF
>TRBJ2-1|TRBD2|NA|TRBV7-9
TGTGCCAGCAGCCCCCAGCGGCGGGGGGGCAATGAGCAGTTCTTC
CASSPQRRGGNEQFF